Presented here are 25 T cell receptor beta chains from one specimen sequenced in a study of STAT5B mutations in CD4+ large granular lymphocyte leukemia. Produced via immunoSEQ multiplex PCR; TCRdb's table is partial and in-frame only. The table records roughly 23,000 clones, around 78% of them present only once. The material sequenced was CD4+ T cells from blood buffy coats. The source is a human donor in good health.

The V call is TRBV5-1, the J call TRBJ2-7, with D perhaps TRBD1 (6 bases). CDR1 is SGHRS and CDR2 is YFSETQ in the germline V gene. Deletions cut 5 bases from V and 5 bases from J, with 11 bases between. This CDR3 spans 12 amino acids. CDR3: CASRKGVHEQYF. The CDR3 bases are TGCGCCAGCAGGAAGGGGGTGCACGAGCAGTACTTC. Looking up the rest from reference TRBV5-1 and TRBJ2-7 gives the full variable domain: KAGVTQTPRYLIKTRGQQVTLSCSPISGHRSVSWYQQTPGQGLQFLFEYFSETQRNKGNFPGRFSGRQFSNSRSEMNVSTLELGDSALYLCASRKGVHEQYFGPGTRLTVT.

This sequence joins TRBV11-2 and TRBJ2-7; unclear D gene. The V end was cut by 3 bases, the J end by 3 bases, with 12 bases between. This CDR3 comprises 14 residues. Germline CDR1 is SGHAT and CDR2 is FQNNGV. CDR3 sequence reads: CASSFDNGNYEQYF. In nucleotides, the CDR3 is TGTGCCAGCAGCTTTGATAACGGAAACTACGAGCAGTACTTC.

The rearrangement links TRBV5-1 to TRBJ1-1; D remains ambiguous. Germline CDR1 reads SGHRS; CDR2 reads YFSETQ. The V and J ends lost 4 bases and 0 bases respectively, with 13 bases between them. The CDR3 has 15 residues. For the CDR3, the DNA is TGCGCCAGCAGCCTAACCTGGGCCTTGAACACTGAAGCTTTCTTT. Translating gives CASSLTWALNTEAFF.

This chain connects TRBV5-1 to TRBJ2-2; 9 positions agree with TRBD1. CDR1 is SGHRS, CDR2 YFSETQ, per germline. The CDR3 extends over 15 amino acids. The V and J ends lost 5 bases and 1 base, in that order; junction bases with no gene match: 3. The CDR3 loop is CASSWGQGNTGELFF. CDR3 in DNA: TGCGCCAGCAGTTGGGGACAGGGGAACACCGGGGAGCTGTTTTTT.

The chain couples TRBV30 to TRBJ2-3; possibly TRBD2 for D (5 bases). CDR1 GTSNPN and CDR2 SVGIG come from the germline V gene (reference sequence). Trimming pared 0 bases from V and 0 bases from J, leaving 10 bases between. CDR3 length: 15 residues. CDR3 sequence: CAWSVLDDSTDTQYF. In DNA form, the CDR3 reads TGTGCCTGGAGTGTACTAGATGATAGCACAGATACGCAGTATTTT.

This sequence joins TRBV11-2 and TRBJ1-2, with TRBD1 matching over 7 bases. V lost 2 bases, J lost 4 bases, and 7 bases stayed unmatched. Germline V gene data show CDR1 as SGHAT and CDR2 as FQNNGV. This CDR3 has 15 residues. DNA of the CDR3: TGTGCCAGCAGCTTAAACGACAGGGCGTCCTATGGCTACACCTTC. Translating gives CASSLNDRASYGYTF.

The J gene is TRBJ2-2, the V gene TRBV9, with D tentatively TRBD1 (5 bases). This CDR3 has 16 amino acids. Germline loops: CDR1 SGDLS, CDR2 YYNGEE. With 0 bases removed from V and 4 bases from J, the gap between germline ends came to 13 bases. CDR3 nucleotide sequence: TGTGCCAGCAGCGTAGCTGTGACAGCAAGCACCGGGGAGCTGTTTTTT. This translates into CASSVAVTASTGELFF. Variable domain in full (rest from reference TRBV9 and TRBJ2-2): DSGVTQTPKHLITATGQRVTLRCSPRSGDLSVYWYQQSLDQGLQFLIQYYNGEERAKGNILERFSAQQFPDLHSELNLSSLELGDSALYFCASSVAVTASTGELFFGEGSRLTVL.

The chain recombines TRBV27 with TRBJ2-1; possibly TRBD2 for D (5 bases). CDR1 MNHEY and CDR2 SMNVEV come from the germline V gene (reference sequence). The V gene lost 2 bases and the J gene lost 0 bases, with 8 bases spanning the gap. The CDR3 spans 15 residues. The CDR3 bases are TGTGCCAGCAGTTTACGACGGGACTCCTACAATGAGCAGTTCTTC. Translating gives CASSLRRDSYNEQFF.

The chain links TRBV7-2 to TRBJ2-3; 8 positions match TRBD1. The CDR3 consists of 17 residues. Germline V gene lookup returns CDR1 SGHTA and CDR2 FQGNSA. V lost 5 bases and J lost 2; bases outside the gene matches: 12. DNA of the CDR3: TGTGCCAGCAGCCCATCTCCGACAGGGGCGTACACAGATACGCAGTATTTT. Its translation is CASSPSPTGAYTDTQYF.

The chain carries TRBV6-6 and TRBJ2-2; no reliable D call. V was cut by 7 bases and J by 8 bases, with 14 bases left in between. CDR1 and CDR2 (germline): MNHNY, SVGAGI (reference sequence). The CDR3 runs to 13 residues. CDR3 DNA: TGTGCCAGCATGAGGAGTCAGGCGGGGGAGCTGTTTTTT. Translation gives CASMRSQAGELFF.

This sequence joins TRBV19 and TRBJ2-2; TRBD2 aligns across 10 bases. Germline values: CDR1 LNHDA, CDR2 SQIVND (reference sequence). J was trimmed by 4 bases and V by 3 bases; bases with no gene match: 2. The CDR3 consists of 15 residues. DNA of the CDR3: TGTGCCAGTAGTATGGGACTAGCGAGCACCGGGGAGCTGTTTTTT. Protein: CASSMGLASTGELFF.

In its sample, this clone was seen once. This chain links TRBV19 with TRBJ2-2; D assignment may be TRBD1 or TRBD2 (6 bases each). V lost 4 bases and J 2 bases, leaving 11 bases between the germline ends. The CDR3 extends over 15 amino acids. CDR1 and CDR2 from the germline V gene are LNHDA and SQIVND (reference sequence). The CDR3 reads CASSRGAANTGELFF. The CDR3 coding sequence is TGTGCCAGTAGTAGGGGGGCAGCTAACACCGGGGAGCTGTTTTTT.

This clone has just a few counts. The rearrangement joins TRBV5-1 to TRBJ1-1; 11 bases line up with TRBD1. The V gene end was trimmed by 4 bases and the J gene end by 1 base; junction bases not matched to a gene: 3. Germline CDR1 and CDR2: SGHRS and YFSETQ. The length of the CDR3 is 15 residues. Written as DNA, the CDR3 is TGCGCCAGCAGCGACGGACAGGGGGCGAACACTGAAGCTTTCTTT. The encoded protein is CASSDGQGANTEAFF.

This clone was seen more than once but under ten times. The genes are TRBV9 and TRBJ1-1; no clear D. Trimming took 1 base from V and 6 from J, leaving 10 bases between them. The CDR3 loop spans 13 amino acids. Germline lookup yields CDR1 SGDLS and CDR2 YYNGEE. The CDR3 region is CASSVSLLAEAFF. The CDR3 DNA is TGTGCCAGCAGCGTATCCCTTCTCGCTGAAGCTTTCTTT.

This rearrangement joins TRBV27 to TRBJ2-4, with 10 bases lining up with TRBD2. V was clipped by 5 bases and J by 14 bases; unmatched bases: 9. The V gene's germline CDR1 is MNHEY and CDR2 SMNVEV (reference sequence). The CDR3 runs to 13 residues. The CDR3 nucleotides are TGTGCCAGCAGTCCCATGGGACTAGCGTTGAAGTACTTC. Translation: CASSPMGLALKYF.

Concerning this clone itself: Other DNA sequences in this specimen translate into the identical CDR3. The CDR3 sequence: CASSALAGGSTDTQYF. Here the CDR3 DNA reads TGTGCCAGCAGTGCCCTAGCGGGGGGAAGCACAGATACGCAGTATTTT. The chain is built from TRBV6-4 and TRBJ2-3; 11 bases are a match to TRBD2. The CDR3 has 16 residues. J gave up 0 bases and V 4 bases, and 3 bases lay outside the gene matches. Looked up from germline, CDR1 is MRHNA and CDR2 is SNTAGT.

The chain is built from TRBV7-2 and TRBJ2-1; no clear D gene. This CDR3 contains 15 residues. Germline lookup yields CDR1 SGHTA and CDR2 FQGNSA. V was trimmed by 4 bases and J by 2 bases, leaving 12 bases between them. CDR3 loop: CASSSEFQAYNEQFF. The CDR3 bases are TGTGCCAGCAGCTCAGAGTTCCAGGCCTACAATGAGCAGTTCTTC.

The J gene is TRBJ2-2, the V gene TRBV10-3, with 13 bases matching TRBD2. The CDR3 sequence is 17 residues long. The germline V gene encodes CDR1 ENHRY and CDR2 SYGVKD. The ends lost 5 bases at V and 5 bases at J; junction bases unmatched: 8. CDR3 in DNA: TGTGCCATCAGTACTCAGACGGGACTAGCGGGGACCGGGGAGCTGTTTTTT. It yields the protein CAISTQTGLAGTGELFF.

The gene calls are TRBV14 and TRBJ2-3; no clear D. Germline CDR1 is SGHDN and CDR2 is FVKESK. The CDR3 extends over 12 amino acids. With 4 bases removed from V and 6 bases from J, the gap between germline ends came to 8 bases. The CDR3 spells CASSPNRDTQYF. The CDR3, as DNA: TGTGCCAGCAGCCCGAATAGGGATACGCAGTATTTT.

This chain uses TRBV11-1 with TRBJ2-5; unclear D gene. This CDR3 comprises 14 residues. Germline V gene lookup returns CDR1 SGHAT and CDR2 FQDESV (reference sequence). V shed 5 bases and J shed 1 base, with 11 bases lying between them. CDR3 sequence (DNA): TGTGCCAGCAGCCCCTTGGCGGCCCAAGAGACCCAGTACTTC. Translation gives CASSPLAAQETQYF.

This chain connects TRBV4-1 to TRBJ1-1, with unresolved D. This CDR3 comprises 16 residues. V was pared by 5 bases and J by 2 bases, with 18 bases between. Germline V lookup: CDR1 MGHRA, CDR2 YSYEKL. CDR3 loop: CASSDPGVLQNTEAFF. CDR3 DNA sequence: TGCGCCAGCAGCGATCCCGGGGTGCTACAAAACACTGAAGCTTTCTTT.

Points on this clone: At one of its ends the junction is not consistent with the germline gene, which may arise from a read error. V gene TRBV9 combines with J gene TRBJ2-1; 7 positions agree with TRBD2. Germline V lookup: CDR1 SGDLS, CDR2 YYNGEE. The CDR3 runs 21 residues. The CDR3 sequence: CASSVGWQGVGSGYSNNEQFF. The CDR3 region has the DNA TGTGCCAGCAGCGTCGGGTGGCAGGGAGTAGGTAGCGGGTACTCCAACAATGAGCAGTTCTTC.

The J gene is TRBJ1-1, the V gene TRBV4-1, with TRBD1 as a possible D gene (6 bases). The CDR3 consists of 15 residues. Trimming stripped 5 bases from V and 1 base from J, with 14 bases between. Germline V gene lookup returns CDR1 MGHRA and CDR2 YSYEKL. The CDR3, as DNA: TGCGCCAGCAGCTATCCGGGACATACGAACACTGAAGCTTTCTTT. Translated, it gives CASSYPGHTNTEAFF.

The chain links TRBV4-3 to TRBJ2-2; 7 nucleotides align to TRBD2. This CDR3 has 17 residues. The V gene end was trimmed by 0 bases and the J gene end by 0 bases; junction bases not matched to a gene: 4. Germline loops: CDR1 LGHNA, CDR2 YSLEER. CDR3 sequence reads: CASSQDPRGANTGELFF. CDR3 coding DNA: TGCGCCAGCAGCCAAGACCCTCGGGGGGCGAACACCGGGGAGCTGTTTTTT.

The chain is built from TRBV6-1 and TRBJ1-5; D is perhaps TRBD1 (5 bases). V was trimmed by 4 bases and J by 1 base, leaving 17 bases between them. Germline V CDR1 and CDR2: MNHNS, SASEGT. The CDR3 covers 17 residues. CDR3 residues: CASSGITTGVSNQPQHF. The CDR3 region has the DNA TGTGCCAGCAGTGGAATTACGACGGGGGTAAGCAATCAGCCCCAGCATTTT.